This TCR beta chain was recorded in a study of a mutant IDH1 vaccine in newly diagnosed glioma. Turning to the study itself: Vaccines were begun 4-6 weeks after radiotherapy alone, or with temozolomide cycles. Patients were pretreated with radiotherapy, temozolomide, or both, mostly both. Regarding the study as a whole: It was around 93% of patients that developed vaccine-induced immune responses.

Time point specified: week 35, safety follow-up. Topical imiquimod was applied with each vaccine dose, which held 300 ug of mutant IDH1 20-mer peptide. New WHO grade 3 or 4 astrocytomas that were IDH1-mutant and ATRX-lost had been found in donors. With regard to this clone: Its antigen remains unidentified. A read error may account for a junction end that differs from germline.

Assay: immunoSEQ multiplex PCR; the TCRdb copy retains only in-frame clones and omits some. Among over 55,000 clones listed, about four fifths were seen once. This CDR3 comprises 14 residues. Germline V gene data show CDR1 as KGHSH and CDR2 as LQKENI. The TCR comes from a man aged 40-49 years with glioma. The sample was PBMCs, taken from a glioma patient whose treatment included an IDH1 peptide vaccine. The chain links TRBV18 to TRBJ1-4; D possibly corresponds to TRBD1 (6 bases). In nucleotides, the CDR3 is TGTGCCAGCTCTCCACAGGGAGGCGATGAAAAACTGTTTTTT. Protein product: CASSPQGGDEKLFF.